The 12 T cell receptor beta chains listed next were all sequenced from one sample in a study of blood T cell repertoires in COVID-19. Assay: immunoSEQ multiplex PCR; the TCRdb copy retains only in-frame clones and omits some. Among around 310,000 clones listed, about nine tenths were seen once. The material sequenced was PBMCs or T cells enriched from blood (not recorded which). These receptors originate from a woman in her thirties who had recovered from COVID-19.

The chain links TRBV28 to TRBJ2-2; 7 nucleotides agree with TRBD2. This CDR3 region has 13 residues. CDR1 is MDHEN, CDR2 SYDVKM, per germline. V shed 7 bases and J 5 bases; nucleotides not matched to a gene: 4. The CDR3 sequence: CASIASGTGELFF. For the CDR3, the DNA is TGTGCCAGCATTGCTAGCGGAACCGGGGAGCTGTTTTTT.

The chain combines TRBV6-5 with TRBJ2-1; a possible D gene is TRBD1 (5 bases). Trimming cost V 2 bases and J 14 bases, with 10 bases left between them. The CDR3 is made up of 11 amino acids. Germline CDR1 is MNHEY and CDR2 is SVGAGI. CDR3 DNA sequence: TGTGCCAGCAGTTACGAACAGGTAGAGTTCTTC. Its protein is CASSYEQVEFF.

The chain uses TRBV19 and TRBJ2-1; possible D gene TRBD2, 6 bases. The length of the CDR3 is 15 residues. V dropped 6 bases and J dropped 3 bases, with 15 bases sitting between them. The germline CDR1 and CDR2 sequences are LNHDA and SQIVND (reference sequence). In DNA form, the CDR3 reads TGTGCCAGTAGCGGACAAGCGGGTCTCTACAATGAGCAGTTCTTC. Protein: CASSGQAGLYNEQFF.

V is TRBV6-5 and J is TRBJ1-1; the D gene is possibly TRBD1 (6 bases). Between the trimmed V and J ends, which lost 6 bases and 9 bases, there was a span of 20 bases. The germline V gene has CDR1 MNHEY and CDR2 SVGAGI. This CDR3 is 14 amino acids long. The CDR3 DNA reads TGTGCCAGCAGCCCCTTACAGGGATTGGATCAAGCTTTCTTT. It is translated as CASSPLQGLDQAFF.

This clone was counted once. The chain employs TRBV11-2 and TRBJ1-1; D gene unclear. The CDR3 contains 14 residues. V was clipped by 5 bases and J by 8 bases, with 18 bases between them. Per the germline V gene, CDR1 is SGHAT and CDR2 is FQNNGV. The CDR3 spells CASSTLEVRLEAFF. CDR3 bases: TGTGCCAGCAGCACACTGGAGGTGCGGTTGGAAGCTTTCTTT. Filled out from reference TRBV11-2 and TRBJ1-1, the complete variable domain reads EAGVAQSPRYKIIEKRQSVAFWCNPISGHATLYWYQQILGQGPKLLIQFQNNGVVDDSQLPKDRFSAERLKGVDSTLKIQPAKLEDSAVYLCASSTLEVRLEAFFGQGTRLTVV.

The rearrangement joins TRBV7-6 to TRBJ2-1, with TRBD2 matching over 7 bases. Trimming took 5 bases from V and 4 from J; bases not matched to a gene: 11. The CDR3 length is 16 residues. Germline V lookup: CDR1 SGHVS, CDR2 FNYEAQ. The CDR3 spells CASSLSSGALYNEQFF. CDR3 nucleotides: TGTGCCAGCAGCCTTTCTAGCGGAGCTCTATACAATGAGCAGTTCTTC.

The rearrangement links TRBV28 to TRBJ1-4; possibly TRBD1 for D (5 bases). V was shortened by 6 bases and J by 8 bases, with 19 bases between the two germline ends. This CDR3 is built from 15 residues. The V gene's germline CDR1 is MDHEN and CDR2 SYDVKM. The CDR3: CASSHTGELREKLFF. Written as DNA, the CDR3 is TGTGCCAGCAGCCATACGGGGGAATTGAGGGAAAAACTGTTTTTT. The full variable domain, with the rest looked up from reference TRBV28 and TRBJ1-4, is DVKVTQSSRYLVKRTGEKVFLECVQDMDHENMFWYRQDPGLGLRLIYFSYDVKMKEKGDIPEGYSVSREKKERFSLILESASTNQTSMYLCASSHTGELREKLFFGSGTQLSVL.

The chain carries TRBV28 and TRBJ1-2, with D tentatively TRBD1 (5 bases). Germline V gene lookup returns CDR1 MDHEN and CDR2 SYDVKM. Trimming left V 2 bases short and J 2 bases short, with 15 bases between. The CDR3 is 16 amino acids. CDR3 DNA sequence: TGTGCCAGCAGTTTAGGGGTTGGGGCCACGAACTATGGCTACACCTTC. The encoded protein is CASSLGVGATNYGYTF.

The chain recombines TRBV4-1 with TRBJ2-5; no clear D gene. The CDR3 is 16 amino acids. Germline lookup yields CDR1 MGHRA and CDR2 YSYEKL. V was clipped by 2 bases and J by 1 base, with 14 bases between them. The CDR3 coding sequence is TGCGCCAGCAGCCAACCGCTCTTGGCGGCCCAAGAGACCCAGTACTTC. It yields the protein CASSQPLLAAQETQYF.

CDR3 bases: TGCAGCGTTGAAGCCGGAGGAGAAGCTTTCTTT. This sequence encodes CSVEAGGEAFF. The chain combines TRBV29-1 with TRBJ1-1; D call uncertain. The CDR3 is 11 amino acids. Germline lookup yields CDR1 SQVTM and CDR2 ANQGSEA. V was trimmed by 1 base and J by 8 bases, leaving 8 bases between them.

The rearrangement links TRBV7-2 to TRBJ2-1; no definite D call. The V and J ends lost 0 bases and 6 bases respectively, with 9 bases between them. Germline CDR1 and CDR2: SGHTA and FQGNSA. The CDR3 consists of 14 residues. The CDR3, as DNA: TGTGCCAGCAGCTTAGCTACCCACTCCAATGAGCAGTTCTTC. This translates into CASSLATHSNEQFF.

The rearrangement uses TRBV9 and TRBJ1-1; the match to TRBD1 covers 7 bases. This CDR3 contains 15 residues. With V trimmed by 0 bases and J by 4 bases, 6 bases remained unmatched. Germline-derived CDR1 and CDR2 are SGDLS and YYNGEE. The CDR3 loop reads CASSVAQQGFTEAFF. DNA of the CDR3: TGTGCCAGCAGCGTAGCCCAACAGGGGTTCACTGAAGCTTTCTTT.